The 20 T cell receptor beta chains below were found in one sample sequenced in a study of blood T cell repertoires in COVID-19. Measured with immunoSEQ multiplex PCR; TCRdb has only the in-frame clones, and not every one. The data show around 150,000 clones, less than 85% seen once. Source material: peripheral blood. Source of these receptors: a woman over 75 in a cohort sampled during active or convalescent COVID-19.

The J gene is TRBJ2-1, the V gene TRBV5-1; unclear D gene. The germline V and J ends were trimmed by 2 bases and 8 bases, with 11 bases remaining between them. Germline V gene lookup returns CDR1 SGHRS and CDR2 YFSETQ. CDR3 length: 13 residues. DNA for the CDR3: TGCGCCAGCAGCTTTAGTAGCTTGGATGAGCAGTTCTTC. Its protein product is CASSFSSLDEQFF. Full variable domain (outside the CDR3, taken from reference TRBV5-1 and TRBJ2-1): KAGVTQTPRYLIKTRGQQVTLSCSPISGHRSVSWYQQTPGQGLQFLFEYFSETQRNKGNFPGRFSGRQFSNSRSEMNVSTLELGDSALYLCASSFSSLDEQFFGPGTRLTVL.

This chain joins TRBV6-1 and TRBJ2-7, with 8 nucleotides matching TRBD1. J gave up 5 bases and V 1 base, and 10 bases lay outside the gene matches. This CDR3 spans 16 amino acids. The germline CDR1 and CDR2 sequences are MNHNS and SASEGT. CDR3 sequence (DNA): TGTGCCAGCAGTGAAGGGGTGGGCGGACAGGGCCACGAGCAGTACTTC. It specifies CASSEGVGGQGHEQYF.

The chain carries TRBV6-5 and TRBJ1-3; D may be TRBD1 (6 bases). Germline CDR1 is MNHEY and CDR2 is SVGAGI. Trimming pared 6 bases from V and 0 bases from J, leaving 9 bases between. CDR3 length: 14 residues. CDR3 region: CASSTGNSGNTIYF. CDR3 nucleotide sequence: TGTGCCAGCAGCACAGGGAACTCTGGAAACACCATATATTTT.

This chain uses TRBV3-1 (or the pseudogene TRBV3-2) with TRBJ1-4; the D gene is possibly TRBD1 (5 bases). The CDR3 has 16 amino acids. Germline V gives CDR1 LGHDT, CDR2 YNNKEL (reference sequence). The V gene lost 2 bases and the J gene lost 7 bases, with 17 bases spanning the gap. The CDR3 sequence: CASSQLLGQGSEKLFF. The DNA for the CDR3 is TGTGCCAGCAGCCAACTCTTGGGGCAGGGAAGTGAAAAACTGTTTTTT.

This chain uses TRBV7-9 with TRBJ2-1, with 9 bases identical to TRBD1. CDR1 is SEHNR and CDR2 is FQNEAQ in the germline V gene (reference sequence). Losses at the gene ends were 4 bases for V and 7 bases for J; bases not matched to a gene: 2. CDR3 length equals 13 residues. The CDR3 nucleotides read TGTGCCAGCAGCTGGACAGGGGCTAATGAGCAGTTCTTC. Amino acid sequence: CASSWTGANEQFF.

This chain joins TRBV11-3 and TRBJ1-4; D unclear. Trimming removed 1 base at V and 4 bases at J, with 19 bases between. From germline, CDR1 is SGHNT and CDR2 YENEEA. The CDR3 is made up of 18 amino acids. CDR3 in amino acids: CASSLAYFCDWVNEKLFF. The CDR3 DNA is TGTGCCAGCAGCTTAGCGTATTTTTGTGACTGGGTTAATGAAAAACTGTTTTTT.

CDR3 bases: TGTGCCAGCAGCTCCCCCAGGGGGAACACTGAAGCTTTCTTT. Translation gives CASSSPRGNTEAFF. The chain uses TRBV5-4 and TRBJ1-1; D may be TRBD1 (6 bases). The CDR3 consists of 14 residues. V dropped 3 bases and J dropped 1 base, with 10 bases sitting between them. Looked up from germline, CDR1 is SGHNT and CDR2 is YYREEE (reference sequence). The complete variable domain, with remaining parts taken from reference TRBV5-4 and TRBJ1-1, reads ETGVTQSPTHLIKTRGQQVTLRCSSQSGHNTVSWYQQALGQGPQFIFQYYREEENGRGNFPPRFSGLQFPNYSSELNVNALELDDSALYLCASSSPRGNTEAFFGQGTRLTVV.

The chain joins TRBV5-4 to TRBJ2-7, with a possible D match to TRBD1 (6 bases). Trimming left V 4 bases short and J 3 bases short, with 14 bases between. CDR3 size: 14 residues. CDR1 SGHNT and CDR2 YYREEE come from the germline V gene (reference sequence). CDR3 region: CASSPGTNFYEQYV. CDR3 sequence (DNA): TGTGCCAGCAGCCCCGGGACAAATTTCTACGAGCAGTACGTC.

DNA for the CDR3: TGTGCCAGCAGTAAGACAGGGAGCTATGGCTACACCTTC. The encoded protein is CASSKTGSYGYTF. The chain carries TRBV6-5 and TRBJ1-2, with 7 positions matching TRBD1. V shed 5 bases, J shed 4 bases, and the junction held 4 bases outside the gene matches. The germline V gene encodes CDR1 MNHEY and CDR2 SVGAGI. This CDR3 spans 13 amino acids.

This clone is a singleton in its sample. The chain links TRBV3-1 (or the pseudogene TRBV3-2) to TRBJ2-7; possible D gene TRBD2, 7 bases. The CDR3 runs to 12 residues. Trimming left V 3 bases short and J 7 bases short, with 10 bases between. Germline-derived CDR1 and CDR2 are LGHDT and YNNKEL (reference sequence). CDR3 region: CASSHGGLEQYF. The CDR3, as DNA: TGTGCCAGCAGCCACGGGGGGCTTGAGCAGTACTTC.

The rearrangement links TRBV19 to TRBJ2-5; 7 bases fit TRBD1. Trimming at V came to 4 bases and at J to 5 bases, leaving 10 bases not matched to a gene. The V gene's germline CDR1 is LNHDA and CDR2 SQIVND (reference sequence). CDR3 size: 15 residues. For the CDR3, the DNA is TGTGCCAGTAGTACCCAGACAGGGCTGGGTGAGACCCAGTACTTC. Translated, it gives CASSTQTGLGETQYF.

The chain joins TRBV6-5 to TRBJ1-5, with 10 nucleotides matching TRBD1. CDR3 size: 13 residues. The germline gives CDR1 MNHEY, CDR2 SVGAGI. V lost 6 bases to trimming and J lost 5 bases; unmatched junction nucleotides: 1. CDR3 sequence (DNA): TGTGCCAGCAGCGGGACAGGGGATCAGCCCCAGCATTTT. It specifies CASSGTGDQPQHF.

The V gene is TRBV5-4, the J gene TRBJ2-3; tentative D call: TRBD1 (6 bases). This CDR3 has 13 amino acids. Trimming removed 4 bases at V and 10 bases at J, with 16 bases between. CDR1 is SGHNT, CDR2 YYREEE, per germline (reference sequence). CDR3 amino acids: CASSTPQGLSQYF. Here the CDR3 DNA reads TGTGCCAGCAGCACACCACAGGGCCTTTCGCAGTATTTT.

The chain combines TRBV10-3 with TRBJ2-5; 8 bases agree with TRBD2. The CDR3 is 17 residues long. Unmatched junction bases numbered 9, after V lost 3 bases and J lost 0 bases. Germline CDR1 reads ENHRY; CDR2 reads SYGVKD. The CDR3 DNA reads as TGTGCCATCAGTGACTCCGGGAGGGGTGCCAACCAAGAGACCCAGTACTTC. Its translation: CAISDSGRGANQETQYF.

V and J are TRBV27 and TRBJ1-1, with 8 bases identical to TRBD1. The germline V gene encodes CDR1 MNHEY and CDR2 SMNVEV (reference sequence). This CDR3 region has 14 residues. J was trimmed by 0 bases and V by 5 bases; bases with no gene match: 2. The CDR3 DNA follows: TGTGCCAGCAGTCGACAGGGGCTGAACACTGAAGCTTTCTTT. Translating gives CASSRQGLNTEAFF.

This clone has only a few counts. V gene TRBV9 combines with J gene TRBJ2-1, with TRBD2 matching 8 bases. This CDR3 is built from 15 residues. V shed 0 bases, J shed 3 bases, and the junction held 2 bases outside the gene matches. CDR1 SGDLS and CDR2 YYNGEE come from the germline V gene. CDR3: CASSVAGGIYNEQFF. CDR3 DNA: TGTGCCAGCAGCGTAGCGGGGGGGATCTACAATGAGCAGTTCTTC.

The chain recombines TRBV7-9 with TRBJ1-4; D ambiguous. Trimming removed 5 bases at V and 7 bases at J, with 8 bases between. CDR3 size: 12 residues. The germline V gene has CDR1 SEHNR and CDR2 FQNEAQ (reference sequence). This CDR3 is CASSALVEKLFF. CDR3 DNA: TGTGCCAGCAGCGCATTAGTTGAAAAACTGTTTTTT.

The rearrangement links TRBV5-1 to TRBJ2-6; D may be TRBD1 (6 bases). The germline CDR1 and CDR2 sequences are SGHRS and YFSETQ. The CDR3 sequence is 16 residues long. Trimming left V 2 bases short and J 1 base short, with 10 bases between. CDR3 sequence: CASSLTTGSGANVLTF. The CDR3 region has the DNA TGCGCCAGCAGCTTAACGACAGGTTCTGGGGCCAACGTCCTGACTTTC.

The V and J genes are TRBV5-8 and TRBJ1-2; weak D call: TRBD1 (6 bases). Looked up from germline, CDR1 is SGHTS and CDR2 is YDEGEE. CDR3 length: 15 amino acids. Trimming removed 1 base at V and 4 bases at J, with 14 bases between. The CDR3 DNA follows: TGTGCCAGCAGCTTGCGAGGACAGACCTTCTATGGCTACACCTTC. Residues: CASSLRGQTFYGYTF.

The rearrangement joins TRBV14 to TRBJ2-6; TRBD1 matches 7 bases. This CDR3 spans 17 amino acids. Germline V gene data show CDR1 as SGHDN and CDR2 as FVKESK. The trim removed 3 bases at V and 2 bases at J, leaving 7 bases unmatched. As DNA, the CDR3 is TGTGCCAGCAGCCAGAGACAGGGTTTCCCTGGGGCCAACGTCCTGACTTTC. Translated, it gives CASSQRQGFPGANVLTF. The variable domain in full, with the rest retrieved from reference TRBV14 and TRBJ2-6, is EAGVTQFPSHSVIEKGQTVTLRCDPISGHDNLYWYRRVMGKEIKFLLHFVKESKQDESGMPNNRFLAERTGGTYSTLKVQPAELEDSGVYFCASSQRQGFPGANVLTFGAGSRLTVL.